This T cell receptor (beta chain) appears in the sequencing data of a study of blood T cell repertoires in COVID-19. Whole-study context: Spain, Italy and the United States supplied samples that represented acute and convalescent COVID-19.

Deletions cut 7 bases from V and 2 bases from J, with 21 bases between. This CDR3 has 17 amino acids. Per germline, CDR1 MNHEY and CDR2 SMNVEV (reference sequence). Seattle researchers signed up patients amid active infection and tracked them longitudinally. Generated by immunoSEQ multiplex PCR, the TCRdb table keeps only in-frame clones and is missing some. The repertoire holds about 170,000 clones, with about 83% as singletons. The chain combines TRBV27 with TRBJ1-5; possibly TRBD1 for D (5 bases). The sequenced sample was peripheral blood. The receptor was derived from an elderly woman with COVID-19, enrolled during active disease. The CDR3 reads CASNVRGSPSGNQPQHF. CDR3 DNA: TGTGCCAGCAACGTCCGGGGGAGTCCGTCTGGCAATCAGCCCCAGCATTTT.